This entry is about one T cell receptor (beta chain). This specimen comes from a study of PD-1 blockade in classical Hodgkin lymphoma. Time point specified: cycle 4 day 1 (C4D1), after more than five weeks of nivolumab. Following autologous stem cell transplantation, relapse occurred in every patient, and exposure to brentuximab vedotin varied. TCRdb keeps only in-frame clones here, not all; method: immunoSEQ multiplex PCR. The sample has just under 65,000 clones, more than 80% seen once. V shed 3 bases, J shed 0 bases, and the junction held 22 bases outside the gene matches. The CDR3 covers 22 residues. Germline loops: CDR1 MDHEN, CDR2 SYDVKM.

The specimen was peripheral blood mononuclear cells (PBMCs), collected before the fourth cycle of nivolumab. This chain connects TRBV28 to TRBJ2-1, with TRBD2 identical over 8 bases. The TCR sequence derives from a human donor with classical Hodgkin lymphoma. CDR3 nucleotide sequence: TGTGCCAGCAGTTTCTATAGTGGGCTTGGTACGGGGACTAGTTCCTCCTACAATGAGCAGTTCTTC. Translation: CASSFYSGLGTGTSSSYNEQFF.